This T cell receptor (beta chain) emerged from a study of T cell repertoires in cytomegalovirus infection. The germline CDR1 and CDR2 sequences are SGHTA and FQGNSA. The J segment lost 5 bases and the V segment lost 8 bases, leaving 6 bases of the junction unmatched. The CDR3 contains 13 residues. TCRdb analysed the reads with MiXCR anew, one entry per CDR3 protein. The sample has a few hundred thousand distinct CDR3 sequences, more than 25% seen once; the top ten hold less than 15%. This sequence was found in a human donor in good health (CMV status not recorded). Some clones in this sample may be carry-over from other donors' samples. Sequenced sample: PBMCs. The chain recombines TRBV7-2 with TRBJ2-3; TRBD1 agrees at 8 bases. The CDR3, as DNA: TGTGCCAGCGGACAGGGACCAGGAGATACGCAGTATTTT. It translates to CASGQGPGDTQYF.